The 32 T cell receptor beta chains below come from one sample, sequenced in a study of radiotherapy plus CTLA-4 blockade in lung cancer. Sequenced by immunoSEQ multiplex PCR; TCRdb stores in-frame clones only, minus some. The data contain about 45,000 clones, more than 70% of them singletons. The sample was peripheral blood, taken from a patient treated with radiotherapy plus ipilimumab. The receptors stem from a human donor with non-small cell lung cancer who had stable disease on radiotherapy plus ipilimumab.

The CDR3 DNA reads as TGCGCCAGCAGCTTGAGCGTACAGAACACTGAAGCTTTCTTT. This sequence encodes CASSLSVQNTEAFF. This chain uses TRBV5-1 with TRBJ1-1; D call uncertain. Trimming stripped 1 base from V and 1 base from J, with 8 bases between. The V gene's germline CDR1 is SGHRS and CDR2 YFSETQ. There are 14 residues in the CDR3.

V and J are TRBV11-2 and TRBJ1-1; TRBD1 is a possible D gene (6 bases). V was pared by 5 bases and J by 5 bases, with 21 bases between. Germline V gene data show CDR1 as SGHAT and CDR2 as FQNNGV. CDR3 size: 16 residues. In nucleotides, the CDR3 is TGTGCCAGCAGCCCCCCCCGCGTACAGGGAGATACTGAAGCTTTCTTT. As protein: CASSPPRVQGDTEAFF.

The chain carries TRBV6-4 and TRBJ1-1; no reliable D call. The CDR3 totals 14 residues. Per germline, CDR1 MRHNA and CDR2 SNTAGT. Trimming took 0 bases from V and 1 from J, leaving 6 bases between them. The CDR3 spells CASSDSGENTEAFF. In nucleotides, the CDR3 is TGTGCCAGCAGTGACTCCGGGGAGAACACTGAAGCTTTCTTT.

CDR3 amino acids: CATIDAGQGYQPQHF. The DNA for the CDR3 is TGTGCCACCATCGACGCGGGACAGGGGTATCAGCCCCAGCATTTT. This chain joins TRBV15 and TRBJ1-5, with 10 bases lining up with TRBD1. Germline loops: CDR1 LNHNV, CDR2 YYDKDF (reference sequence). Unmatched junction bases numbered 8, after V lost 7 bases and J lost 5 bases. The CDR3 extends over 15 amino acids.

This clone was observed at least ten times. The sample holds other DNA sequences that translate to the same CDR3. The chain joins TRBV13 to TRBJ1-2; a weak D match, TRBD1 (5 bases). The CDR3 loop spans 15 amino acids. Trimming cost V 4 bases and J 4 bases, with 16 bases left between them. The germline V gene encodes CDR1 PRHDT and CDR2 FYEKMQ (reference sequence). This CDR3 is CASSSGPGGGYGYTF. In DNA form, the CDR3 reads TGTGCCAGCAGCTCGGGACCGGGGGGGGGCTATGGCTACACCTTC.

The J gene is TRBJ2-1, the V gene TRBV2; the match to TRBD2 covers 10 bases. The CDR3 totals 16 residues. The J segment lost 2 bases and the V segment lost 5 bases, leaving 6 bases of the junction unmatched. Germline lookup yields CDR1 SNHLY and CDR2 FYNNEI. CDR3 sequence (DNA): TGTGCCAGCAGTACCGGACTAGCGGTCACCTACAATGAGCAGTTCTTC. Amino acids: CASSTGLAVTYNEQFF.

The rearrangement joins TRBV7-3 to TRBJ2-2, with D perhaps TRBD1 or TRBD2 (6 bases each). Trimming cost V 4 bases and J 5 bases, with 17 bases left between them. This CDR3 is built from 16 residues. Germline lookup yields CDR1 SGHTA and CDR2 FQGTGA. The DNA for the CDR3 is TGTGCCAGCAGCTCCTACAAAGGGGGGACGACCGGGGAGCTGTTTTTT. Encoded protein: CASSSYKGGTTGELFF.

The V and J genes are TRBV10-1 and TRBJ1-1; D is ambiguous. CDR1 is WNHNN, CDR2 SYGVQD, per germline (reference sequence). CDR3 length equals 12 residues. Trimming stripped 2 bases from V and 7 bases from J, with 8 bases between. CDR3 sequence reads: CASSERGSEAFF. CDR3 sequence (DNA): TGCGCCAGCAGTGAGAGAGGGAGTGAAGCTTTCTTT.

This clone has a single count. V usage is TRBV6-5 and J usage is TRBJ2-7; the D gene is possibly TRBD1 (7 bases). This CDR3 has 15 amino acids. Germline CDR1 MNHEY, CDR2 SVGAGI. The V end lost 5 bases, the J end lost 2 bases, and 16 bases lay between the germline ends. CDR3 protein: CASSPGQEGTYEQYV. Here the CDR3 DNA reads TGTGCCAGCAGTCCCGGACAGGAGGGGACCTACGAGCAGTACGTC.

The chain recombines TRBV9 with TRBJ2-1; 9 bases align to TRBD1. CDR1 and CDR2 (germline): SGDLS, YYNGEE. The CDR3 contains 14 residues. V was clipped by 6 bases and J by 6 bases; unmatched bases: 7. The CDR3 reads CASTRGQGPNEQFF. DNA for the CDR3: TGTGCCAGCACCAGGGGACAGGGTCCCAATGAGCAGTTCTTC.

The rearrangement links TRBV6-1 to TRBJ2-2; D tentatively fits TRBD1 or TRBD2 (5 bases each). With 5 bases removed from V and 0 bases from J, the gap between germline ends came to 10 bases. Germline V gene sequence: CDR1 MNHNS, CDR2 SASEGT. This CDR3 region has 15 residues. CDR3 sequence (DNA): TGTGCCAGCAGTTGGGACCGACCGAACACCGGGGAGCTGTTTTTT. Encoded protein: CASSWDRPNTGELFF.

The V gene is TRBV19, the J gene TRBJ1-1; 7 bases match TRBD1. Germline trimming cut 6 bases from V and 0 bases from J; bases unmatched to any gene: 10. Germline CDR1 and CDR2: LNHDA and SQIVND (reference sequence). CDR3 length equals 16 residues. CDR3 sequence: CASSRQGGGMNTEAFF. The CDR3 DNA reads TGTGCCAGTAGCCGACAGGGAGGGGGTATGAACACTGAAGCTTTCTTT.

This chain links TRBV28 with TRBJ2-6; 7 nucleotides line up with TRBD1. With 7 bases clipped from V and 4 bases from J, the junction kept 7 bases outside the gene matches. The germline gives CDR1 MDHEN, CDR2 SYDVKM. CDR3 length equals 15 residues. As DNA, the CDR3 is TGTGCCAGCATCGAACAGGGGTCGGGGGCCAACGTCCTGACTTTC. The encoded protein is CASIEQGSGANVLTF.

This rearrangement joins TRBV18 to TRBJ1-6; 7 bases are shared with TRBD1. This CDR3 spans 15 amino acids. The germline V gene has CDR1 KGHSH and CDR2 LQKENI. V lost 0 bases and J lost 6; bases outside the gene matches: 2. The CDR3 region is CASSPPTGANSPLHF. The CDR3 nucleotides read TGTGCCAGCTCACCACCAACAGGGGCTAATTCACCCCTCCACTTT.

The chain recombines TRBV5-6 with TRBJ2-7; D uncertain. CDR1 is SGHDT and CDR2 is YYEEEE in the germline V gene. V lost 8 bases to trimming and J lost 4 bases, with 16 bases between them. The CDR3 loop spans 13 amino acids. CDR3 amino acids: CASQLGRAYEQYF. The CDR3 DNA reads TGTGCCAGTCAGCTTGGACGGGCTTACGAGCAGTACTTC.

The count of this clone is one. The chain has TRBV2 and TRBJ2-5, with 10 bases fitting TRBD1. The ends lost 7 bases at V and 4 bases at J; junction bases unmatched: 12. The germline V gene encodes CDR1 SNHLY and CDR2 FYNNEI. The CDR3 has 16 residues. This CDR3 is CASNPPTGGGGETQYF. CDR3 in DNA: TGTGCCAGCAACCCCCCGACAGGGGGCGGCGGAGAGACCCAGTACTTC.

This clone came up once. The V call is TRBV6-5, the J call TRBJ1-1; D call uncertain. Per the germline V gene, CDR1 is MNHEY and CDR2 is SVGAGI. The CDR3 consists of 13 residues. V lost 6 bases and J 1 base, leaving 9 bases between the germline ends. CDR3 region: CASRPAGNTEAFF. The CDR3 DNA reads as TGTGCCAGCAGGCCAGCGGGGAACACTGAAGCTTTCTTT.

This clone was seen once. The genes are TRBV11-1 and TRBJ2-1; 7 nucleotides align to TRBD1. The trim removed 4 bases at V and 10 bases at J, leaving 1 base unmatched. Germline V gene data show CDR1 as SGHAT and CDR2 as FQDESV (reference sequence). The CDR3 runs to 11 residues. Here the CDR3 reads CASSSDREQFF. The CDR3 coding sequence is TGTGCCAGCAGCTCGGACAGGGAGCAGTTCTTC.

There are a few counts of this clone. This sequence joins TRBV5-1 and TRBJ2-1, with 16 bases aligning to TRBD2. Trimming removed 4 bases from V and 7 bases from J; junction bases left unmatched: 11. The CDR3 covers 18 residues. The germline V gene encodes CDR1 SGHRS and CDR2 YFSETQ. This chain's CDR3 is CASSATGTSGGAWNEQFF. The CDR3 nucleotides are TGCGCCAGCAGCGCGACCGGGACTAGCGGGGGGGCTTGGAATGAGCAGTTCTTC.

The chain joins TRBV18 to TRBJ2-7; no firm D call. V was shortened by 1 base and J by 2 bases, with 6 bases between the two germline ends. The CDR3 runs 13 residues. The V gene's germline CDR1 is KGHSH and CDR2 LQKENI. The CDR3 nucleotides are TGTGCCAGCTCACCACTGGGGACCTACGAGCAGTACGTC. This encodes CASSPLGTYEQYV.

The chain uses TRBV5-4 and TRBJ1-2; a possible D gene is TRBD1 (5 bases). V lost 4 bases and J lost 5, with 18 bases in between. Germline V gene data show CDR1 as SGHNT and CDR2 as YYREEE (reference sequence). The CDR3 runs to 15 residues. The CDR3 region has the DNA TGTGCCAGCAGCCCCACGGGGGGTTTGGGGTATGGCTACACCTTC. Translation: CASSPTGGLGYGYTF.

The CDR3 here is CASNPIPANEKLFF. The CDR3 region has the DNA TGTGCCAGCAACCCAATCCCGGCTAATGAAAAACTGTTTTTT. V gene TRBV5-5 combines with J gene TRBJ1-4; the D is unclear. The CDR3 runs 14 residues. Germline V lookup: CDR1 SGHKS, CDR2 YYEKEE (reference sequence). V was cut by 6 bases and J by 3 bases, with 12 bases left in between.

This clone has only a few counts. The chain joins TRBV4-1 to TRBJ1-3, with a possible D match to TRBD1 (6 bases). Trimming shortened V by 1 base and J by 0 bases, and 19 bases separated the two germline ends. This CDR3 comprises 19 residues. Germline-derived CDR1 and CDR2 are MGHRA and YSYEKL. In DNA, the CDR3 is TGCGCCAGCAGCCAAGGGGAGCTGACAGGAAGTCCCTCTGGAAACACCATATATTTT. Its protein is CASSQGELTGSPSGNTIYF.

V and J are TRBV5-1 and TRBJ2-7; D perhaps matches TRBD1 (5 bases). The V end was cut by 4 bases, the J end by 2 bases, with 10 bases between. Germline V gene sequence: CDR1 SGHRS, CDR2 YFSETQ. The CDR3 spans 13 residues. In DNA form, the CDR3 reads TGCGCCAGCAGCCCAGACAGAGCCTACGAGCAGTACTTC. The encoded protein is CASSPDRAYEQYF.

The rearrangement uses TRBV5-1 and TRBJ2-5, with 8 bases identical to TRBD2. CDR3 length equals 14 residues. Germline assignment: CDR1 SGHRS and CDR2 YFSETQ. The J segment lost 4 bases and the V segment lost 3 bases, leaving 5 bases of the junction unmatched. The CDR3 loop reads CASSSGGPGETQYF. CDR3 bases: TGCGCCAGCAGCTCGGGGGGGCCCGGAGAGACCCAGTACTTC. The complete variable domain, with remaining parts taken from reference TRBV5-1 and TRBJ2-5, reads KAGVTQTPRYLIKTRGQQVTLSCSPISGHRSVSWYQQTPGQGLQFLFEYFSETQRNKGNFPGRFSGRQFSNSRSEMNVSTLELGDSALYLCASSSGGPGETQYFGPGTRLLVL.

The chain recombines TRBV20-1 with TRBJ1-2, with D hard to call. The CDR3 extends over 8 amino acids. Trimming took off 3 bases at V and 13 bases at J, with 6 bases between the two ends. Germline V gene sequence: CDR1 DFQATT, CDR2 SNEGSKA (reference sequence). For the CDR3, the DNA is TGCAGTGCTAGCCAAACCACCTTC. Amino acid sequence: CSASQTTF.

This chain connects TRBV30 to TRBJ1-2; perhaps TRBD1 as D (5 bases). The CDR3 is 17 residues long. Trimming shortened V by 1 base and J by 4 bases, and 22 bases separated the two germline ends. From germline, CDR1 is GTSNPN and CDR2 SVGIG (reference sequence). Written as DNA, the CDR3 is TGTGCCTGGAGTGCGAAGATTTCCGGGGGACGGAGCTATGGCTACACCTTC. This sequence encodes CAWSAKISGGRSYGYTF.

The chain joins TRBV29-1 to TRBJ1-2; D gene unclear. The CDR3 contains 12 residues. V was shortened by 7 bases and J by 1 base, with 10 bases between the two germline ends. Germline assignment: CDR1 SQVTM and CDR2 ANQGSEA. The CDR3 sequence is CSAGMVNYGYTF. As DNA, the CDR3 is TGCAGCGCCGGAATGGTTAACTATGGCTACACCTTC.

The CDR3 bases are TGTGCCAGCAGCTTAGAAGCCGGGGGGGGCTACAATGAGCAGTTCTTC. This codes for CASSLEAGGGYNEQFF. The chain uses TRBV7-9 and TRBJ2-1; TRBD2 matches 8 bases. CDR1 is SEHNR and CDR2 is FQNEAQ in the germline V gene (reference sequence). Losses at the gene ends were 1 base for V and 3 bases for J; bases not matched to a gene: 5. The CDR3 sequence is 16 residues long.

V gene TRBV2 combines with J gene TRBJ2-3; maybe TRBD2 (6 bases). CDR3 length: 14 amino acids. Per the germline V gene, CDR1 is SNHLY and CDR2 is FYNNEI. With 3 bases removed from V and 2 bases from J, the gap between germline ends came to 9 bases. The CDR3 here is CASSDGGFTDTQYF. The CDR3, as DNA: TGTGCCAGCAGTGACGGGGGTTTCACAGATACGCAGTATTTT.

The chain combines TRBV2 with TRBJ1-1; D might be TRBD1 (5 bases). The CDR3 runs 14 residues. Germline CDR1 is SNHLY and CDR2 is FYNNEI. V lost 7 bases to trimming and J lost 2 bases, with 14 bases between them. DNA of the CDR3: TGTGCCAGCAACGAGGGGTACGGAAACACTGAAGCTTTCTTT. The encoded protein is CASNEGYGNTEAFF.

The rearrangement joins TRBV13 to TRBJ2-1, with D tentatively TRBD2 (5 bases). Trimming left V 5 bases short and J 7 bases short, with 12 bases between. In germline, CDR1 is PRHDT, CDR2 FYEKMQ (reference sequence). The CDR3 covers 13 residues. The CDR3 loop is CASSPRGANEQFF. The DNA of the CDR3 is TGTGCCAGCAGCCCCCGGGGAGCAAATGAGCAGTTCTTC.